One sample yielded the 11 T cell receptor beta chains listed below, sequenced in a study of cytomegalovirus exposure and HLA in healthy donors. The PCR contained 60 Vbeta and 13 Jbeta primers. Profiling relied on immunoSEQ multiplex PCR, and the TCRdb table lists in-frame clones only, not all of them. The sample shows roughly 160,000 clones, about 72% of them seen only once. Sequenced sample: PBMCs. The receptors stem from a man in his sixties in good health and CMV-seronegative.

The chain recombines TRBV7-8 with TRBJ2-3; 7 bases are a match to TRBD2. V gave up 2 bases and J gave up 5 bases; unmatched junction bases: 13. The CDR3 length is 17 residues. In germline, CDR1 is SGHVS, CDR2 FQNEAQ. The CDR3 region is CASSLRGLSNSGDTQYF. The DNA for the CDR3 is TGTGCCAGCAGCTTAAGGGGACTATCTAACTCCGGAGATACGCAGTATTTT.

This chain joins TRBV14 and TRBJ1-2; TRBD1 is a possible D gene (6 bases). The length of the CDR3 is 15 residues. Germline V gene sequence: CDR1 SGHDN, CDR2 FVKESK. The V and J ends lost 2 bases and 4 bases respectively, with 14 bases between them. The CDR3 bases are TGTGCCAGCAGCCAAAACTGGGGGCGCGGCTATGGCTACACCTTC. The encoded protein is CASSQNWGRGYGYTF.

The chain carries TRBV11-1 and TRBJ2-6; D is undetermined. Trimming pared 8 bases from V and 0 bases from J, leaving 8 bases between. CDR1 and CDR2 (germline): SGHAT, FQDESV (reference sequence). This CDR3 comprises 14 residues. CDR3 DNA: TGTGCCAGCGGTTTGGCCTCTGGGGCCAACGTCCTGACTTTC. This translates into CASGLASGANVLTF.

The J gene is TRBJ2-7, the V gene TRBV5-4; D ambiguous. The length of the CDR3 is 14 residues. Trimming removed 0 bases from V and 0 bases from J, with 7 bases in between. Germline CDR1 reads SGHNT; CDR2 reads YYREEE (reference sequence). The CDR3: CASSLAESSYEQYF. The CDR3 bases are TGTGCCAGCAGCTTGGCCGAGAGCTCCTACGAGCAGTACTTC.

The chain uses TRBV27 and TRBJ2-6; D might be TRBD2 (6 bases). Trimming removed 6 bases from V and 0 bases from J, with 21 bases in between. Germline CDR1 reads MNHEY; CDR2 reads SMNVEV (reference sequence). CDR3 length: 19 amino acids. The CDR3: CASRGLIGAPTSGANVLTF. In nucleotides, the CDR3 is TGTGCCAGCAGGGGACTTATAGGGGCCCCAACCTCTGGGGCCAACGTCCTGACTTTC.

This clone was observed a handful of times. The CDR3 protein is CASTPSAGTGADTQYF. In DNA, the CDR3 is TGTGCCAGCACCCCCTCAGCCGGGACAGGGGCAGATACGCAGTATTTT. This chain joins TRBV27 and TRBJ2-3; 10 bases map to TRBD1. The length of the CDR3 is 16 residues. CDR1 and CDR2 from the germline V gene are MNHEY and SMNVEV (reference sequence). Trimming cost V 7 bases and J 4 bases; bases outside gene matches: 11.

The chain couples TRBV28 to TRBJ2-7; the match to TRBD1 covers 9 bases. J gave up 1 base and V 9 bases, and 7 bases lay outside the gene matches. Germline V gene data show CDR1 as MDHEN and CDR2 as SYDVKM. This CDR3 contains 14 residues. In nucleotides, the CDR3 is TGTGCCAGTAACCGGGGGACAGGGTCCTACGAGCAGTACTTC. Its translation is CASNRGTGSYEQYF.

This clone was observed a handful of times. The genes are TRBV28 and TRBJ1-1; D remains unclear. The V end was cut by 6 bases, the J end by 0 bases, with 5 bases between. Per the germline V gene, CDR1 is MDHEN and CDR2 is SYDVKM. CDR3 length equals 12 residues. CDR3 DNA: TGTGCCAGCAGATACATGAACACTGAAGCTTTCTTT. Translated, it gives CASRYMNTEAFF.

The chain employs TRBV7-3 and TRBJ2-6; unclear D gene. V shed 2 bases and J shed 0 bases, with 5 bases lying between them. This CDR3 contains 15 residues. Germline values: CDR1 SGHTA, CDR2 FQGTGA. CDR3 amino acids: CASSLGFSGANVLTF. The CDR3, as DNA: TGTGCCAGCAGCTTAGGCTTCTCTGGGGCCAACGTCCTGACTTTC.

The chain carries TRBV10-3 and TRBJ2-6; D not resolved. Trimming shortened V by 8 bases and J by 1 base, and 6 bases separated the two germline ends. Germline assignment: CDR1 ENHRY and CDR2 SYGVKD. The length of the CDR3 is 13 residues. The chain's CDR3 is CAIGRSGANVLTF. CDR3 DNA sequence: TGTGCCATCGGCAGATCTGGGGCCAACGTCCTGACTTTC.

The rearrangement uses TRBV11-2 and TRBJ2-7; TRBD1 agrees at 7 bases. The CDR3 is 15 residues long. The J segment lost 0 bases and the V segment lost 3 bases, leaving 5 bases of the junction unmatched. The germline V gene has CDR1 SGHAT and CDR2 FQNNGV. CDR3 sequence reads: CASSFQQGSSYEQYF. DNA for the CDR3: TGTGCCAGCAGCTTTCAACAGGGGAGCTCCTACGAGCAGTACTTC.